The 25 T cell receptor beta chains below all came from one sample that was sequenced in a study of blood T cell repertoires in COVID-19. Some clones are missing from TCRdb's copy, which holds only in-frame ones; the method was immunoSEQ multiplex PCR. The profile shows about 150,000 clones, around nine tenths of them singletons. The sample was peripheral blood. These receptors originate from a human donor in a cohort sampled during active COVID-19.

This clone is a singleton in its sample. The genes are TRBV12-3 or TRBV12-4 and TRBJ1-2; maybe TRBD1 (6 bases). With 5 bases removed from V and 2 bases from J, the gap between germline ends came to 6 bases. The CDR3 loop spans 12 amino acids. The CDR3 DNA reads TGTGCCAGCAGTCAGGGGAACTATGGCTACACCTTC. This encodes CASSQGNYGYTF.

This clone is a singleton in its sample. The gene calls are TRBV4-3 and TRBJ2-3; TRBD2 is a possible D gene (5 bases). CDR1 and CDR2 (germline): LGHNA, YSLEER. V was pared by 4 bases and J by 4 bases, with 12 bases between. This CDR3 has 14 amino acids. CDR3 in amino acids: CASSRTSGSDTQYF. The CDR3, as DNA: TGCGCCAGCAGCCGAACTAGTGGGTCAGATACGCAGTATTTT.

Notes on this clone: Other nucleotide sequences in the sample specify the same CDR3. The V call is TRBV6-6, the J call TRBJ2-7; a weak D match, TRBD1 (5 bases). V was cut by 3 bases and J by 0 bases, with 6 bases left in between. The CDR3 has 13 amino acids. Germline V CDR1 and CDR2: MNHNY, SVGAGI (reference sequence). Here the CDR3 reads CASSYRGSYEQYF. CDR3 nucleotide sequence: TGTGCCAGCAGTTATAGGGGCTCCTACGAGCAGTACTTC.

This clone was found a few times. The rearrangement joins TRBV6-1 to TRBJ2-3, with 9 bases identical to TRBD2. Germline lookup yields CDR1 MNHNS and CDR2 SASEGT. This CDR3 has 15 residues. V lost 2 bases and J lost 0; bases outside the gene matches: 0. The CDR3 DNA follows: TGTGCCAGCAGTGAACTAGCGGGGAGCACAGATACGCAGTATTTT. It encodes CASSELAGSTDTQYF.

The chain carries TRBV27 and TRBJ1-2, with TRBD1 matching over 11 bases. Per germline, CDR1 MNHEY and CDR2 SMNVEV (reference sequence). The V and J ends lost 3 bases and 6 bases, in that order; junction bases with no gene match: 3. The CDR3 runs 14 residues. The CDR3 protein is CASSFGDRGNGYTF. CDR3 DNA sequence: TGTGCCAGCAGTTTTGGGGACAGGGGGAATGGCTACACCTTC.

V is TRBV2 and J is TRBJ2-5; 7 positions agree with TRBD2. The CDR3 runs 15 residues. CDR1 and CDR2 (germline): SNHLY, FYNNEI. V was clipped by 1 base and J by 4 bases; unmatched bases: 6. CDR3 coding DNA: TGTGCCAGCAGTGAAGGTAGCGGGCACCGAGAGACCCAGTACTTC. Translated: CASSEGSGHRETQYF.

The V call is TRBV2, the J call TRBJ1-4, with D perhaps matching TRBD1 (5 bases). The V gene lost 7 bases and the J gene lost 10 bases, with 16 bases spanning the gap. The CDR3 spans 13 residues. The germline V gene has CDR1 SNHLY and CDR2 FYNNEI. This chain's CDR3 is CASMDTWRSKLFF. The CDR3 DNA reads TGTGCCAGCATGGACACCTGGCGTTCAAAACTGTTTTTT.

V is TRBV28 and J is TRBJ1-2, with D possibly matching TRBD1 (5 bases). Trimming removed 7 bases at V and 2 bases at J, with 8 bases between. Germline CDR1 reads MDHEN; CDR2 reads SYDVKM. The CDR3 contains 12 residues. The CDR3 DNA is TGTGCCAGCACAGGGTTCAACTATGGCTACACCTTC. Translating gives CASTGFNYGYTF.

The V call is TRBV7-2, the J call TRBJ1-5; no reliable D call. The CDR3 totals 13 residues. V was trimmed by 3 bases and J by 7 bases, leaving 10 bases between them. CDR1 and CDR2 from the germline V gene are SGHTA and FQGNSA. As DNA, the CDR3 is TGTGCCAGCAGCTTCGAGGCGAGCCAGCCCCAGCATTTT. This sequence encodes CASSFEASQPQHF.

The chain recombines TRBV7-2 with TRBJ2-7; D is ambiguous. The germline V gene has CDR1 SGHTA and CDR2 FQGNSA. The CDR3 covers 13 residues. V was trimmed by 3 bases and J by 4 bases, leaving 10 bases between them. CDR3 DNA sequence: TGTGCCAGCAGCTTTGGTCCACTTTACGAGCAGTACTTC. It yields the protein CASSFGPLYEQYF.

The V gene is TRBV7-2, the J gene TRBJ1-4; weak D call: TRBD1 (6 bases). The CDR3 covers 14 residues. The V gene lost 5 bases and the J gene lost 7 bases, with 14 bases spanning the gap. In germline, CDR1 is SGHTA, CDR2 FQGNSA. CDR3 DNA sequence: TGTGCCAGCAGCAAACAAGCAGGGGTTGAAAAACTGTTTTTT. Translated: CASSKQAGVEKLFF.

This chain links TRBV19 with TRBJ2-5; D possibly corresponds to TRBD1 (6 bases). Trimming removed 5 bases at V and 7 bases at J, with 26 bases between. This CDR3 is 17 amino acids long. CDR1 LNHDA and CDR2 SQIVND come from the germline V gene (reference sequence). The CDR3 sequence is CASSSPSRTGHPGTQYF. The CDR3, as DNA: TGTGCCAGTAGTTCCCCTTCCCGAACAGGGCACCCTGGGACCCAGTACTTC.

This sequence joins TRBV4-1 and TRBJ1-3, with D perhaps TRBD1 (5 bases). The CDR3 consists of 17 residues. Trimming took off 1 base at V and 10 bases at J, with 23 bases between the two ends. From germline, CDR1 is MGHRA and CDR2 YSYEKL. Written as DNA, the CDR3 is TGCGCCAGCAGCCAAGTAAAACTCGAGGGGAGGGGAGGAACCATATATTTT. Its protein is CASSQVKLEGRGGTIYF.

There are many counts of this clone. This chain joins TRBV6-4 and TRBJ2-1, with 12 bases lining up with TRBD2. In germline, CDR1 is MRHNA, CDR2 SNTAGT. The CDR3 runs to 16 residues. J lost 5 bases, V lost 5 bases, and 7 bases had no gene match. The chain's CDR3 is CASSQALAGGHNEQFF. CDR3 nucleotide sequence: TGTGCCAGCAGTCAAGCTCTAGCGGGGGGGCACAATGAGCAGTTCTTC.

The chain carries TRBV12-3 or TRBV12-4 and TRBJ2-7; D perhaps matches TRBD2 (5 bases). The CDR3 covers 13 residues. Trimming shortened V by 1 base and J by 5 bases, and 9 bases separated the two germline ends. The CDR3 is CASSLGGADEQYF. For the CDR3, the DNA is TGTGCCAGCAGTTTAGGGGGAGCGGACGAGCAGTACTTC.

The chain uses TRBV7-2 and TRBJ1-5; 8 bases map to TRBD1. Trimming cost V 5 bases and J 2 bases; bases outside gene matches: 2. The CDR3 length is 14 residues. The germline V gene has CDR1 SGHTA and CDR2 FQGNSA. The CDR3 coding sequence is TGTGCCAGCAGCCAGGGACAGGGCAATCAGCCCCAGCATTTT. It is translated as CASSQGQGNQPQHF.

The chain combines TRBV5-6 with TRBJ2-3, with TRBD2 as a possible D gene (6 bases). The CDR3 runs to 14 residues. Trimming removed 4 bases from V and 6 bases from J, with 15 bases in between. In germline, CDR1 is SGHDT, CDR2 YYEEEE. CDR3 sequence: CASSPGLSGDTQYF. The CDR3 DNA reads TGTGCCAGCAGCCCCGGACTATCCGGTGATACGCAGTATTTT.

The rearrangement joins TRBV7-9 to TRBJ1-2, with D tentatively TRBD1 (6 bases). The CDR3 totals 17 residues. V lost 4 bases to trimming and J lost 6 bases, with 24 bases between them. Germline loops: CDR1 SEHNR, CDR2 FQNEAQ (reference sequence). CDR3 residues: CASSSVTGSWVLHGYTF. The CDR3 DNA follows: TGTGCCAGCAGCTCGGTAACAGGGTCTTGGGTACTACATGGCTACACCTTC.

The chain combines TRBV5-5 with TRBJ2-3; 12 bases match TRBD2. In germline, CDR1 is SGHKS, CDR2 YYEKEE (reference sequence). After removal of 4 bases from V and 5 bases from J, the junction contained 8 bases not matched to a gene. The CDR3 runs 16 residues. CDR3 nucleotide sequence: TGTGCCAGCAGCCCCCGGACTAGCGGGGTTGGAGATACGCAGTATTTT. Translating gives CASSPRTSGVGDTQYF.

This clone has a handful of counts. The chain carries TRBV7-8 and TRBJ1-6, with TRBD1 identical over 7 bases. Germline CDR1 SGHVS, CDR2 FQNEAQ. The ends lost 5 bases at V and 9 bases at J; junction bases unmatched: 10. The CDR3 spans 15 residues. CDR3 DNA sequence: TGTGCCAGCAGCCTAGGGGGCGCCAACCTTTCACCCCTCCACTTT. Protein product: CASSLGGANLSPLHF.

CDR3 in DNA: TGTGCCAGCACCCACCCCCCCGCTAGCGGGGGGGCCGAGGATACGCAGTATTTT. This translates into CASTHPPASGGAEDTQYF. V usage is TRBV27 and J usage is TRBJ2-3; TRBD2 matches at 12 bases. Germline CDR1 is MNHEY and CDR2 is SMNVEV (reference sequence). The CDR3 extends over 18 amino acids. J was trimmed by 6 bases and V by 7 bases; bases with no gene match: 17.

The V gene is TRBV5-4, the J gene TRBJ1-2; D might be TRBD1 (6 bases). The CDR3 extends over 12 amino acids. V was shortened by 4 bases and J by 6 bases, with 10 bases between the two germline ends. The germline V gene encodes CDR1 SGHNT and CDR2 YYREEE (reference sequence). This CDR3 is CASSRQANGYTF. The CDR3 nucleotides are TGTGCCAGCAGCCGACAGGCGAATGGCTACACCTTC.

The chain uses TRBV4-1 and TRBJ1-1; the D gene is possibly TRBD1 (6 bases). Looked up from germline, CDR1 is MGHRA and CDR2 is YSYEKL. The CDR3 is 12 amino acids. Trimming removed 4 bases at V and 8 bases at J, with 11 bases between. DNA for the CDR3: TGCGCCAGCAGCCTCAAAGGGACAGAAGCTTTCTTT. Translated: CASSLKGTEAFF.

This chain connects TRBV28 to TRBJ1-2; possibly TRBD1 for D (5 bases). V lost 4 bases and J lost 1, with 10 bases in between. Germline V gene data show CDR1 as MDHEN and CDR2 as SYDVKM. The CDR3 sequence is 14 residues long. This CDR3 is CASSSPGGNYGYTF. CDR3 DNA sequence: TGTGCCAGCAGTTCCCCGGGGGGTAACTATGGCTACACCTTC.

The chain combines TRBV5-6 with TRBJ1-1; tentative D call: TRBD1 (6 bases). CDR1 SGHDT and CDR2 YYEEEE come from the germline V gene. This CDR3 has 13 amino acids. Deletions cut 4 bases from V and 6 bases from J, with 13 bases between. In DNA, the CDR3 is TGTGCCAGCAGCCAGTACAGGGTCTCTGAAGCTTTCTTT. It translates to CASSQYRVSEAFF. The variable domain in full, with the rest retrieved from reference TRBV5-6 and TRBJ1-1, is DAGVTQSPTHLIKTRGQQVTLRCSPKSGHDTVSWYQQALGQGPQFIFQYYEEEERQRGNFPDRFSGHQFPNYSSELNVNALLLGDSALYLCASSQYRVSEAFFGQGTRLTVV.